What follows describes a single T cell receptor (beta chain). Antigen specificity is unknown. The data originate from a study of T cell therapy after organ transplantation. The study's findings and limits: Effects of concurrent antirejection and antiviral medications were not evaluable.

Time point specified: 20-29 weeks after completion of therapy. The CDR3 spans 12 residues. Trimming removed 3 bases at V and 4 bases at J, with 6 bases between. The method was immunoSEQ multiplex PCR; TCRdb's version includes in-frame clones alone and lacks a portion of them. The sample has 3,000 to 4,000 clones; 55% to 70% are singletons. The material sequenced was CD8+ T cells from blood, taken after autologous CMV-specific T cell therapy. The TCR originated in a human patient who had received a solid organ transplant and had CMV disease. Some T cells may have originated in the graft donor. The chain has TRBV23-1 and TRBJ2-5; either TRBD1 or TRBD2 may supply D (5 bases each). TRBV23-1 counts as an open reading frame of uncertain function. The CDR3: CASSQGVETQYF. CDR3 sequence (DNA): TGCGCCAGCAGTCAGGGGGTAGAGACCCAGTACTTC.